One and the same sample provided the 4 T cell receptor beta chains below, sequenced in a study of T cell responses to AZD1222 COVID-19 vaccine. Libraries were prepared by immunoSEQ multiplex PCR; TCRdb keeps only in-frame clonotypes and omits some of them. The sample yields roughly 78,000 clones, around four fifths seen once. Sequencing used peripheral blood, obtained on day 0 of AZD1222 vaccination. The receptors originated from an adult in good health.

The chain is built from TRBV11-2 and TRBJ1-3; D is undetermined. The germline V gene encodes CDR1 SGHAT and CDR2 FQNNGV. V was clipped by 7 bases and J by 0 bases, with 7 bases between them. The length of the CDR3 is 13 residues. The CDR3 coding sequence is TGTGCCAGCACCCAAAACTCTGGAAACACCATATATTTT. Translating gives CASTQNSGNTIYF.

This clone was seen just once. The chain couples TRBV7-2 to TRBJ2-7; D call uncertain. With 3 bases removed from V and 7 bases from J, the gap between germline ends came to 13 bases. The CDR3 runs to 13 residues. Germline V gives CDR1 SGHTA, CDR2 FQGNSA. The CDR3 DNA follows: TGTGCCAGCAGCTTCCAGTCGTTTAGGGAGCAGTACTTC. Encoded protein: CASSFQSFREQYF.

Here the CDR3 DNA reads TGTGCCAGTGCAGGGAGTTTAGGGGAGACCCAGTACTTC. Amino acids: CASAGSLGETQYF. This sequence joins TRBV19 and TRBJ2-5, with D perhaps TRBD1 or TRBD2 (5 bases each). The V end lost 8 bases, the J end lost 5 bases, and 15 bases lay between the germline ends. The CDR3 has 13 residues. The germline gives CDR1 LNHDA, CDR2 SQIVND (reference sequence).

J is TRBJ2-3 and V is TRBV25-1, with 7 bases lining up with TRBD1. Germline CDR1 and CDR2: MGHDK and SYGVNS. V was pared by 2 bases and J by 4 bases, with 12 bases of the junction left unmatched. CDR3 size: 17 residues. The CDR3 nucleotides read TGTGCCAGCAGTGAAACTAGGGGGCCAGTTTCTGCAGATACGCAGTATTTT. Its translation: CASSETRGPVSADTQYF.